This T cell receptor (beta chain) originates from a study of Ad26.COV2.S vaccination and SARS-CoV-2 variants. Overall study: COV1001, an Ad26.COV2.S trial, supplied this vaccine-arm donor. The study gave Ad26.COV2.S intramuscularly, once or twice 56 days apart.

Whole-study results and caveats: Measurements of TCR breadth and depth may have given underestimates of the total T cell responses. Vaccine and placebo recipients had similar non-spike TCR breadth.

Treatment described: some 19 received Ad26.COV2.S at low or high dose, single or two shots; roughly five received placebo; per-sample allocation not given. Day 63 following the first vaccine or placebo injection was when the samples were taken. The length of the CDR3 is 16 residues. Germline V CDR1 and CDR2: SGHDT, YYEEEE. The V and J ends lost 5 bases and 4 bases, in that order; junction bases with no gene match: 7. Some clones are missing from TCRdb's copy, which holds only in-frame ones; the method was immunoSEQ multiplex PCR. The sample has roughly 240,000 clones; approximately 90% are singletons. Note on this clone: Its antigen is unknown.

The rearrangement links TRBV5-6 to TRBJ2-3, with 13 positions matching TRBD2. Sequencing used peripheral blood, obtained in a trial of Ad26.COV2.S vaccine versus placebo. The origin of this receptor is a person between 18 and 65 years old who received the Ad26.COV2.S COVID-19 vaccine or a placebo. CDR3 amino acids: CASRPGLAGAPDTQYF. CDR3 in DNA: TGTGCCAGCAGGCCAGGACTAGCGGGAGCCCCAGATACGCAGTATTTT.